These T cell receptor beta chains were read from a single sample in a study of blood T cells in healthy people across ages. TCRdb ran MiXCR on the 5' RACE reads and lists one entry per CDR3 protein. The table has hundreds of thousands of distinct CDR3 sequences, over 40% seen once. Input material: blood. These receptors all stem from a man older than 75 in good health. Both conserved end residues are part of each CDR3. The D gene is left open where the match is weak. The size field is filled for only some rows; it gives once, few, many or a size class.

>TRBD2|few|TRBV28|TRBJ2-7
CASRPPGTRAGEQYF
TGTGCCAGCAGACCTCCTGGGACTAGAGCGGGCGAGCAGTACTTC
>TRBD2|NA|TRBV12-3/TRBV12-4|TRBJ2-5
CASSLREGIRETQYF
TGTGCCAGCAGTTTAAGGGAGGGGATTCGGGAGACCCAGTACTTC
>NA|many|TRBV7-2|TRBJ2-6
CASSLAQGTANVLTF
TGTGCCAGCAGCTTAGCACAGGGAACGGCCAACGTCCTGACTTTC
>TRBD2|NA|TRBV5-8|TRBJ2-1
CASSRTSGIYNEQFF
TGTGCCAGCAGCCGGACTAGCGGCATCTACAATGAGCAGTTCTTC
>NA|few|TRBV4-2|TRBJ2-1
CASSQDAGVSYNEQFF
TGTGCCAGCAGCCAAGACGCCGGGGTTTCCTACAATGAGCAGTTCTTC
>TRBD1|NA|TRBV6-6|TRBJ1-1
CASSSGQGGAFF
TGTGCCAGCAGTTCGGGACAGGGGGGGGCTTTCTTT
>NA|NA|TRBV6-2/TRBV6-3|TRBJ1-1
CASSPVGDRTEAFF
TGTGCCAGCAGCCCGGTGGGGGATCGCACTGAAGCTTTCTTT
>NA|NA|TRBV2|TRBJ2-5
CASRDHSTSGEQYF
TGTGCCAGCAGGGACCACAGCACTTCGGGGGAGCAGTACTTC
>NA|NA|TRBV7-8|TRBJ2-3
CASSLALVIDTQYF
TGTGCCAGCAGCTTAGCGCTGGTAATAGATACGCAGTATTTT
>NA|NA|TRBV3-1|TRBJ1-4
CASSQGQPPRSNEKLFF
TGTGCCAGCAGCCAAGGGCAGCCACCAAGGAGTAATGAAAAACTGTTTTTT
>TRBD2|NA|TRBV6-2/TRBV6-3|TRBJ2-7
CASSPAGGDEQYF
TGTGCCAGCAGCCCAGCGGGGGGCGACGAGCAGTACTTC
>TRBD1|NA|TRBV5-1|TRBJ1-6
CASTLPTGDSPLHF
TGCGCCAGCACCCTACCGACAGGGGATTCACCCCTCCACTTT
>NA|many|TRBV4-2|TRBJ2-5
CASSQEKAVQETQYF
TGTGCCAGCAGCCAAGAGAAGGCGGTTCAAGAGACCCAGTACTTC
>TRBD2|NA|TRBV4-1|TRBJ2-7
CASSQDWGGARYNEQYF
TGCGCCAGCAGCCAAGATTGGGGAGGGGCCCGTTACAATGAGCAGTACTTC
>NA|few|TRBV27|TRBJ2-5
CASSLRVSGGAETQYF
TGTGCCAGCAGTTTAAGGGTGTCCGGAGGTGCGGAGACCCAGTACTTC
>NA|many|TRBV29-1|TRBJ1-2
CSGVEGYGYTF
TGCAGCGGGGTTGAGGGGTATGGCTACACCTTC
>TRBD1|few|TRBV7-9|TRBJ1-1
CATRTGVNTEAFF
TGTGCCACCCGAACAGGGGTAAACACTGAAGCTTTCTTT
>TRBD2|NA|TRBV24-1|TRBJ2-7
CATELAGYNEQYF
TGTGCCACCGAGCTAGCGGGCTACAATGAGCAGTACTTC
>NA|NA|TRBV4-3|TRBJ2-7
CASSQAAKQGEQYF
TGCGCCAGCAGCCAAGCGGCGAAGCAGGGCGAGCAGTACTTC
>TRBD1|NA|TRBV20-1|TRBJ1-5
CSATLQGGNQPQHF
TGCAGTGCTACCCTACAGGGGGGCAATCAGCCCCAGCATTTT
>TRBD1|NA|TRBV25-1|TRBJ2-5
CASSARGRRQTQYF
TGTGCCAGCAGTGCTAGGGGGCGCAGACAGACCCAGTACTTC
>NA|NA|TRBV3-1|TRBJ2-5
CASSQDLGRKAQETQYF
TGTGCCAGCAGCCAAGATCTGGGAAGGAAGGCGCAAGAGACCCAGTACTTC
>TRBD1|few|TRBV3-1|TRBJ2-4
CASRTGTGGGLAKNIQYF
TGTGCCAGCAGAACCGGGACAGGGGGCGGCTTAGCCAAAAACATTCAGTACTTC
>NA|NA|TRBV9|TRBJ1-1
CASSVVGGYTEAFF
TGTGCCAGCAGCGTAGTTGGGGGATACACTGAAGCTTTCTTT
>TRBD2|NA|TRBV7-2|TRBJ2-4
CASSWRGAKNIQYF
TGTGCCAGCAGCTGGCGGGGGGCCAAAAACATTCAGTACTTC
>TRBD2|NA|TRBV20-1|TRBJ2-5
CSTNRPSGRGNEQYF
TGCAGTACGAACCGACCTAGCGGGAGAGGCAATGAGCAGTACTTC
>TRBD1|many|TRBV29-1|TRBJ2-6
CSTGTGTGANVLTF
TGCAGCACTGGGACAGGGACTGGGGCCAACGTCCTGACTTTC
>NA|NA|TRBV12-5|TRBJ2-1
CASGFDNYNEQFF
TGTGCTAGTGGTTTTGATAATTACAATGAGCAGTTCTTC
>NA|NA|TRBV6-2/TRBV6-3|TRBJ1-5
CASREDSGNQPQHF
TGTGCCAGCAGAGAAGACAGTGGGAATCAGCCCCAGCATTTT
>NA|NA|TRBV21-1|TRBJ2-5
CASSKWNLSAQETQYF
TGTGCCAGCAGCAAATGGAATTTGTCAGCCCAAGAGACCCAGTACTTC
>NA|few|TRBV4-3|TRBJ2-7
CASSQGSGGRRNYEQYF
TGCGCCAGCAGCCAAGGGTCAGGCGGGCGACGGAACTACGAGCAGTACTTC
>TRBD1|few|TRBV5-1|TRBJ2-3
CASRLGQKASDTQYF
TGCGCCAGCAGACTGGGACAGAAAGCGTCAGATACGCAGTATTTT
>NA|NA|TRBV20-1|TRBJ2-1
CSARVLGYYNEQFF
TGCAGTGCTAGAGTGCTAGGGTATTACAATGAGCAGTTCTTC
>NA|NA|TRBV30|TRBJ2-7
CAWSGGVGEQYF
TGTGCCTGGAGTGGAGGGGTAGGCGAGCAGTACTTC
>NA|few|TRBV3-1|TRBJ2-1
CASSQDRWYEQFF
TGTGCCAGCAGCCAAGATCGATGGTATGAGCAGTTCTTC
>TRBD2|NA|TRBV24-1|TRBJ2-1
CATSEIGTSGSKYEQFF
TGTGCCACCAGTGAAATCGGGACTAGCGGGAGTAAATATGAGCAGTTCTTC
>TRBD2|NA|TRBV2|TRBJ2-7
CASSDELAGKQYF
TGTGCCAGCAGTGATGAACTAGCGGGCAAGCAGTACTTC
>NA|NA|TRBV28|TRBJ2-7
CASSLTSGRSTYEQYF
TGTGCCAGCAGTTTAACCTCAGGGAGATCGACCTACGAGCAGTACTTC
>NA|many|TRBV29-1|TRBJ1-1
CSASDGNTEAFF
TGCAGCGCATCTGACGGGAACACTGAAGCTTTCTTT
>TRBD2|NA|TRBV12-3/TRBV12-4|TRBJ2-5
CASSNPSGGNQETQYF
TGTGCCAGCAGTAACCCTAGCGGGGGAAATCAAGAGACCCAGTACTTC
>NA|NA|TRBV20-1|TRBJ2-1
CSARYSGLSSYNEQFF
TGCAGTGCTAGATATTCAGGACTGAGCTCCTACAATGAGCAGTTCTTC
>TRBD2|few|TRBV28|TRBJ2-3
CASRDQRTSGADTQYF
TGTGCCAGCAGAGACCAAAGGACTAGCGGAGCAGATACGCAGTATTTT
>NA|few|TRBV29-1|TRBJ2-1
CSVVALVLTVPRHNEQFF
TGCAGCGTTGTCGCTCTAGTCCTCACGGTCCCTCGACACAATGAGCAGTTCTTC
>TRBD1|NA|TRBV20-1|TRBJ2-7
CSARKDRAGEQYF
TGCAGTGCTAGAAAGGACAGGGCGGGCGAGCAGTACTTC
>NA|NA|TRBV20-1|TRBJ2-3
CSARDPWVGADTQYF
TGCAGTGCTAGAGATCCCTGGGTAGGAGCAGATACGCAGTATTTT
>TRBD2|NA|TRBV4-3|TRBJ2-3
CASSREAGGLTDTQYF
TGCGCCAGCAGCCGGGAAGCGGGGGGCCTCACAGATACGCAGTATTTT
>NA|few|TRBV6-6|TRBJ1-6
CASSYSGGEYSPLHF
TGTGCCAGCAGTTACTCGGGGGGGGAATATTCACCCCTCCACTTT
>TRBD2|NA|TRBV7-2|TRBJ2-5
CASSLAGAGGETQYF
TGTGCCAGCAGCTTAGCGGGAGCGGGAGGGGAGACCCAGTACTTC
>NA|few|TRBV5-5|TRBJ2-1
CASSLTADSEQFF
TGTGCCAGCAGCTTGACAGCGGACAGTGAGCAGTTCTTC
>TRBD2|once|TRBV24-1|TRBJ2-4
CATSVGTSGRALSEQYF
TGTGCCACCAGTGTCGGGACTAGCGGGAGGGCCTTGAGTGAGCAGTACTTC
>NA|NA|TRBV9|TRBJ1-6
CASSVQGSGDSPLHF
TGTGCCAGCAGCGTACAGGGTTCAGGGGATTCACCCCTCCACTTT
>NA|NA|TRBV7-9|TRBJ1-6
CASSLGGNNSPLHF
TGTGCCAGCAGCTTAGGGGGCAATAATTCACCCCTCCACTTT
>TRBD2|NA|TRBV20-1|TRBJ2-1
CSARVLAGGHYNEQFF
TGCAGTGCTAGAGTTCTAGCGGGCGGTCATTACAATGAGCAGTTCTTC